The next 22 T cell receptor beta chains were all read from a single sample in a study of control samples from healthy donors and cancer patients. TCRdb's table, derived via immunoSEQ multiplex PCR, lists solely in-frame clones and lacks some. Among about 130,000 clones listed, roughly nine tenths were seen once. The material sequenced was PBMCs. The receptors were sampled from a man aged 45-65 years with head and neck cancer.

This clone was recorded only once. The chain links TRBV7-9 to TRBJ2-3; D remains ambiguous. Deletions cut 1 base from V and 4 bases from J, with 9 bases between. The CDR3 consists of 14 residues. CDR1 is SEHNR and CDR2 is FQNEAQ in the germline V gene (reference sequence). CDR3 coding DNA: TGTGCCAGCAGCTTAGGCCTAGATCCAGATACGCAGTATTTT. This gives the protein CASSLGLDPDTQYF. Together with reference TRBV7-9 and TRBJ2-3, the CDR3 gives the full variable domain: DTGVSQNPRHKITKRGQNVTFRCDPISEHNRLYWYRQTLGQGPEFLTYFQNEAQLEKSRLLSDRFSAERPKGSFSTLEIQRTEQGDSAMYLCASSLGLDPDTQYFGPGTRLTVL.

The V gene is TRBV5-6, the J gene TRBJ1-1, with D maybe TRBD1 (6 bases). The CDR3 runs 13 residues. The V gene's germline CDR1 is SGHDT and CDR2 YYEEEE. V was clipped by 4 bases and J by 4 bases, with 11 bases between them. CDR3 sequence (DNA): TGTGCCAGCAGCATTCAGGGGCGCACTGAAGCTTTCTTT. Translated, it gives CASSIQGRTEAFF.

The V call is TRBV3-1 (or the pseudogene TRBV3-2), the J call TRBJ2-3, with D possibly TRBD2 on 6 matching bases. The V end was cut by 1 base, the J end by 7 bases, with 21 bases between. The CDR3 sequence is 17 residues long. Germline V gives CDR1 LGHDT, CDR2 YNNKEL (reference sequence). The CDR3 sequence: CASSQGPAGLPRNTQYF. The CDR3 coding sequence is TGTGCCAGCAGCCAAGGACCTGCGGGACTGCCTAGGAATACGCAGTATTTT.

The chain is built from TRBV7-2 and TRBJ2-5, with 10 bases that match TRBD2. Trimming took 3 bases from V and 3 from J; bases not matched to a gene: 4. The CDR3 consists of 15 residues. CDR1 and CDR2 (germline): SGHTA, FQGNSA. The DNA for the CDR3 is TGTGCCAGCAGCTTTACTAGCGGGACGAAAGAGACCCAGTACTTC. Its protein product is CASSFTSGTKETQYF.

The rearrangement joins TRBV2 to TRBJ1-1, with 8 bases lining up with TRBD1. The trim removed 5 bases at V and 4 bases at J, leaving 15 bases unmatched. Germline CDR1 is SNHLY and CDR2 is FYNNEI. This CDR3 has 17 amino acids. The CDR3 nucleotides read TGTGCCAGCAGTCGCAGTTCAGGGGGCATTTGGGGCACTGAAGCTTTCTTT. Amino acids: CASSRSSGGIWGTEAFF. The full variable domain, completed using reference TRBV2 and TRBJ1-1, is EPEVTQTPSHQVTQMGQEVILRCVPISNHLYFYWYRQILGQKVEFLVSFYNNEISEKSEIFDDQFSVERPDGSNFTLKIRSTKLEDSAMYFCASSRSSGGIWGTEAFFGQGTRLTVV.

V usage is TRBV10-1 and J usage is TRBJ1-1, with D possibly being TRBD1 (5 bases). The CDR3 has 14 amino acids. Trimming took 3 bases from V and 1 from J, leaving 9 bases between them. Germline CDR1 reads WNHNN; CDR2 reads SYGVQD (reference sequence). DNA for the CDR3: TGCGCCAGCAGTGAATCTGGGGGGAACACTGAAGCTTTCTTT. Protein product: CASSESGGNTEAFF.

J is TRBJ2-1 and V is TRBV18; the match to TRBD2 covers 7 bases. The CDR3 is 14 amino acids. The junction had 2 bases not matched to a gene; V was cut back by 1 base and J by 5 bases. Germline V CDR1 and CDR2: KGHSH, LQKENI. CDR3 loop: CASSPRLADNEQFF. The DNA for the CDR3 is TGTGCCAGCTCACCACGGCTAGCGGACAATGAGCAGTTCTTC.

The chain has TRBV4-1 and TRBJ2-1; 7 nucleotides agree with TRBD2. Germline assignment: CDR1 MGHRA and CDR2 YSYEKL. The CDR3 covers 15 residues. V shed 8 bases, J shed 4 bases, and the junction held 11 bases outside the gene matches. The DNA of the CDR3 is TGCGCCAGCGCTCCAGGAGGCGGGAGTTACAATGAGCAGTTCTTC. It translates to CASAPGGGSYNEQFF.

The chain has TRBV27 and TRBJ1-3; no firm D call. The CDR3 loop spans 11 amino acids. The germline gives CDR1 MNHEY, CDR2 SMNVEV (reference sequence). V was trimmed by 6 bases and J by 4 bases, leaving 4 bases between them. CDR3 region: CASRFGNTIYF. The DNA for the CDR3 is TGTGCCAGCAGGTTCGGAAACACCATATATTTT.

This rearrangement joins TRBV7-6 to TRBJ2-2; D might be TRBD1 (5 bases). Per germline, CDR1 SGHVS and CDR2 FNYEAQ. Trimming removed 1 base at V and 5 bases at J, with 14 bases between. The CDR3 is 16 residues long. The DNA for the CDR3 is TGTGCCAGCAGCTTAGTCAATCAGGGTAGGACCGGGGAGCTGTTTTTT. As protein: CASSLVNQGRTGELFF.

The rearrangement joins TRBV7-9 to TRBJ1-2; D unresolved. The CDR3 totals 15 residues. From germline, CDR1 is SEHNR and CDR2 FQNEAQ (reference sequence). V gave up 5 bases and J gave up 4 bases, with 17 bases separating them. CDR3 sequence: CASSTYFIPGYGYTF. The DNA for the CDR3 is TGTGCCAGCAGCACATACTTCATTCCGGGCTATGGCTACACCTTC.

In DNA, the CDR3 is TGTGCCAGCAGTTTAGTCGGGGGAAACACCATATATTTT. Protein: CASSLVGGNTIYF. The V and J genes are TRBV27 and TRBJ1-3; D remains ambiguous. The CDR3 totals 13 residues. V lost 2 bases to trimming and J lost 4 bases, with 6 bases between them. CDR1 is MNHEY, CDR2 SMNVEV, per germline (reference sequence).

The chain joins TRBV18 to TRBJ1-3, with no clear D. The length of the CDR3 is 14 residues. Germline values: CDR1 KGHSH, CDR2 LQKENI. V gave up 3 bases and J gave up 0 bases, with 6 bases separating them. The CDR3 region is CASSPTDSGNTIYF. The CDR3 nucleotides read TGTGCCAGCTCACCGACGGACTCTGGAAACACCATATATTTT.

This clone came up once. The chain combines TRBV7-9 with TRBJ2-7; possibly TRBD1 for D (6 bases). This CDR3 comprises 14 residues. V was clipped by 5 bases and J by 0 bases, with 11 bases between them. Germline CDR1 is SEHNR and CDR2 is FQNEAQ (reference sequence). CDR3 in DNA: TGTGCCAGCAGCGCCCGACAGGACTCCTACGAGCAGTACTTC. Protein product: CASSARQDSYEQYF.

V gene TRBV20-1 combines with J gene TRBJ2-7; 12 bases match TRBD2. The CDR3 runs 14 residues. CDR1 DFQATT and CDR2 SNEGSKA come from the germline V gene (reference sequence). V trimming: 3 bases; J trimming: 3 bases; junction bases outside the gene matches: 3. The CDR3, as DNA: TGCAGTGCTAGTAGACTAGCGGGAGTCTACGAGCAGTACTTC. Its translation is CSASRLAGVYEQYF.

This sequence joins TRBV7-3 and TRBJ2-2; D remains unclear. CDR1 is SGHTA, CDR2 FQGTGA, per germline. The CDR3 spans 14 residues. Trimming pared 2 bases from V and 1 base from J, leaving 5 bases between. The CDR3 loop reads CASSLYRNTGELFF. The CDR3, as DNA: TGTGCCAGCAGCTTATATAGGAACACCGGGGAGCTGTTTTTT.

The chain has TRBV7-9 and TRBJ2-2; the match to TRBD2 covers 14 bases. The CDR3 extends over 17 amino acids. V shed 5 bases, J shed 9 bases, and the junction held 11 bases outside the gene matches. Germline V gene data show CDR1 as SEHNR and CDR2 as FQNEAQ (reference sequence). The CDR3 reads CASSATGTSGSFRELFF. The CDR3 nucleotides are TGTGCCAGCAGCGCCACCGGGACTAGCGGGAGTTTCCGGGAGCTGTTTTTT.

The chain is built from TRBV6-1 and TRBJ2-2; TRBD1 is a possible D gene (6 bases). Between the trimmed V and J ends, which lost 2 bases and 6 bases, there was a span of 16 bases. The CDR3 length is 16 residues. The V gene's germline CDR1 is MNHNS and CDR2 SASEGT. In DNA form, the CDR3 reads TGTGCCAGCAGTGAAAAGGGGGAAAGAGGCGCCGGGGAGCTGTTTTTT. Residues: CASSEKGERGAGELFF.

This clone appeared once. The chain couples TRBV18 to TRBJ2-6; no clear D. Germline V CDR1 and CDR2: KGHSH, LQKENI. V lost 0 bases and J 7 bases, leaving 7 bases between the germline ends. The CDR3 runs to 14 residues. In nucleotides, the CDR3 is TGTGCCAGCTCACCACCTAGGGAAGCCAACGTCCTGACTTTC. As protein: CASSPPREANVLTF.

In nucleotides, the CDR3 is TGCGCCAGCTGGGACGGTCTCACAGATACGCAGTATTTT. Translating it yields CASWDGLTDTQYF. The chain carries TRBV5-1 and TRBJ2-3, with D perhaps assigned TRBD1 or TRBD2 (5 bases each). From germline, CDR1 is SGHRS and CDR2 YFSETQ. The V gene lost 7 bases and the J gene lost 2 bases, with 11 bases spanning the gap. The CDR3 spans 13 residues. The complete variable domain, with remaining parts taken from reference TRBV5-1 and TRBJ2-3, reads KAGVTQTPRYLIKTRGQQVTLSCSPISGHRSVSWYQQTPGQGLQFLFEYFSETQRNKGNFPGRFSGRQFSNSRSEMNVSTLELGDSALYLCASWDGLTDTQYFGPGTRLTVL.

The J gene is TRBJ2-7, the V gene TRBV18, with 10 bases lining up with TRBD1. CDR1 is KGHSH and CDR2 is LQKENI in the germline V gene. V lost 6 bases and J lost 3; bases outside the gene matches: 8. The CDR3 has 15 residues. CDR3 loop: CASSPGTGALYEQYF. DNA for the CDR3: TGTGCCAGCTCGCCCGGGACAGGGGCCCTCTACGAGCAGTACTTC. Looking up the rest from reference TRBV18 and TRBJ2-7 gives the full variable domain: NAGVMQNPRHLVRRRGQEARLRCSPMKGHSHVYWYRQLPEEGLKFMVYLQKENIIDESGMPKERFSAEFPKEGPSILRIQQVVRGDSAAYFCASSPGTGALYEQYFGPGTRLTVT.

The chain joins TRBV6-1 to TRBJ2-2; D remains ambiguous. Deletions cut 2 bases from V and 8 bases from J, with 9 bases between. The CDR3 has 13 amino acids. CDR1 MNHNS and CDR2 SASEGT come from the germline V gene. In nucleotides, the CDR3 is TGTGCCAGCAGTGAATCAGCGTTGGGGGAGCTGTTTTTT. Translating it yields CASSESALGELFF.